This note documents a single TCR beta chain sequence. Its antigen remains unknown. TCRdb processed the reads anew with MiXCR; each CDR3 protein has one entry. The data hold under 350,000 distinct CDR3 sequences, with around 20% observed a single time. This sample was included in a study of T cell repertoires in cytomegalovirus infection. Study information: Public TCR beta signature analysis indicated the presence of both CMV infection and matching HLA type.

The CDR3 is made up of 15 amino acids. V was clipped by 5 bases and J by 10 bases; unmatched bases: 13. The chain has TRBV12-3 or TRBV12-4 and TRBJ2-1; 8 bases fit TRBD2. This TCR was recovered from a human donor in good health (CMV status not recorded). Some clones in this sample may be carry-over from other donors' samples. The sample in question was cultured PBMCs, obtained from culture after CMV antigen stimulation. The CDR3 bases are TGTGCCAGCAGTCCCAGACTAGCGAAGGTCGAGGAGCAGTTCTTC. This gives the protein CASSPRLAKVEEQFF.